The following is a T cell receptor beta chain sequence with its context. Its target is unknown. This sample was included in a study of read filtering for tumor transcriptome and immune sequencing. Looking at the study overall: Eight or nine patients were R-ISS I, about 16 were R-ISS II, 7 were R-ISS III.

Notes on the study in general: Sorted CD138-negative bone marrow cells were not purified T cells. In IR-seq, single-read clonotypes were about 80% of clonotypes but approximately 3.5% of reads. Without single-read clonotypes, shared clonotype proportions correlated more between IR-seq and RNA-seq.

Molecular barcoded adaptors covering alpha/delta and beta/gamma chains were used on roughly 400 ng RNA. TCRdb re-called the reads with MiXCR, one entry per CDR3 protein. The repertoire holds about 58,000 distinct CDR3 sequences, with approximately 13% as singletons. The CDR3 totals 15 residues. Trimming left V 1 base short and J 1 base short, with 10 bases between. Germline V gives CDR1 KGHSH, CDR2 LQKENI. The gene calls are TRBV18 and TRBJ2-5, with D tentatively TRBD2 (6 bases). Sequencing was done on a sample of a population of CD138-negative cells sorted from bone marrow. The receptor was isolated from a donor older than 35 with multiple myeloma. In nucleotides, the CDR3 is TGTGCCAGCTCACCACTAGCGGAAAGCCAAGAGACCCAGTACTTC. Encoded protein: CASSPLAESQETQYF. Complete variable domain (other parts from reference TRBV18 and TRBJ2-5): NAGVMQNPRHLVRRRGQEARLRCSPMKGHSHVYWYRQLPEEGLKFMVYLQKENIIDESGMPKERFSAEFPKEGPSILRIQQVVRGDSAAYFCASSPLAESQETQYFGPGTRLLVL.